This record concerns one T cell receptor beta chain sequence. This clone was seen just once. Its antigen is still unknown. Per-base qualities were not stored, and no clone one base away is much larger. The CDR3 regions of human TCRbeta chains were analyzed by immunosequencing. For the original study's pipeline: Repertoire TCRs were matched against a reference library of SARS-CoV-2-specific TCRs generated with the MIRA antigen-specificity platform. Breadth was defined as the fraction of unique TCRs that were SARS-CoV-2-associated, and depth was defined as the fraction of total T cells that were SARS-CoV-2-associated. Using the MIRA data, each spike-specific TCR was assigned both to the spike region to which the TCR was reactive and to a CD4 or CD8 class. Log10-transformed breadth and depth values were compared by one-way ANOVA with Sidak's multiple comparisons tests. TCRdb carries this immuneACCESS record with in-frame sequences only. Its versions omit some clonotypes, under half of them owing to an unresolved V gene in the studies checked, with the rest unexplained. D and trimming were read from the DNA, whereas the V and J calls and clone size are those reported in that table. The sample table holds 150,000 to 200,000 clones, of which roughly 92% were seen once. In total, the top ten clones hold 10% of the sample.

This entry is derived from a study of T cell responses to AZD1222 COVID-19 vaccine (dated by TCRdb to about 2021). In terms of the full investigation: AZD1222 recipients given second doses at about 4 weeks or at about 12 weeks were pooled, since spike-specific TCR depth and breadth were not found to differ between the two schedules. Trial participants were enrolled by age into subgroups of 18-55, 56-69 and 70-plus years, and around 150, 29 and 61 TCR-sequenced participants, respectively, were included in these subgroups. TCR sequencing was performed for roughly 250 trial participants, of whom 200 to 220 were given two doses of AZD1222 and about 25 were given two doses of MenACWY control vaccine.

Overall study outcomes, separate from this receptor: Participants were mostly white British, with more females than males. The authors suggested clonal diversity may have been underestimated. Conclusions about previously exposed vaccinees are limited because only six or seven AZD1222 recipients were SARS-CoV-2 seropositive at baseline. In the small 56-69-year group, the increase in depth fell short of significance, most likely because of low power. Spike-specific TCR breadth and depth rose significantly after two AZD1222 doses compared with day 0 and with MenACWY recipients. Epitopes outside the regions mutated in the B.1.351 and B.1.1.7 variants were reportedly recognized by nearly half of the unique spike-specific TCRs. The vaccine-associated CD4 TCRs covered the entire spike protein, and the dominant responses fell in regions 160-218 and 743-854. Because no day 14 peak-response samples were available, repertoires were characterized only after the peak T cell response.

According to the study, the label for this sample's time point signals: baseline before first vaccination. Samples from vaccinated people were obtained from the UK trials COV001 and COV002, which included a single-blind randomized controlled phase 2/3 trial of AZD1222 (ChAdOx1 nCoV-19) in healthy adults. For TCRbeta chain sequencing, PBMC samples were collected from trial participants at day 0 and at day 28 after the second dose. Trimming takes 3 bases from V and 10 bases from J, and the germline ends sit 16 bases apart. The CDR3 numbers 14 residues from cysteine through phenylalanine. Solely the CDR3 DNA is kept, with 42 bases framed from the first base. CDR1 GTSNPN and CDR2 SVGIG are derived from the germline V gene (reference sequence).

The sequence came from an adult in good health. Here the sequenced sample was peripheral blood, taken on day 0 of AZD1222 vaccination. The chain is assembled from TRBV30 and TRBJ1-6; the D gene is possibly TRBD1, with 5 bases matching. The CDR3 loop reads CAWRGRGGSSPLHF. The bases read TGTGCCTGGAGGGGACGCGGTGGGAGCTCACCCCTCCACTTT. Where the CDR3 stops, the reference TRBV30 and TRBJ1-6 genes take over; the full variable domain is SQTIHQWPATLVQPVGSPLSLECTVEGTSNPNLYWYRQAAGRGLQLLFYSVGIGQISSEVPQNLSASRPQDRQFILSSKKLLLSDSGFYLCAWRGRGGSSPLHFGNGTRLTVT.